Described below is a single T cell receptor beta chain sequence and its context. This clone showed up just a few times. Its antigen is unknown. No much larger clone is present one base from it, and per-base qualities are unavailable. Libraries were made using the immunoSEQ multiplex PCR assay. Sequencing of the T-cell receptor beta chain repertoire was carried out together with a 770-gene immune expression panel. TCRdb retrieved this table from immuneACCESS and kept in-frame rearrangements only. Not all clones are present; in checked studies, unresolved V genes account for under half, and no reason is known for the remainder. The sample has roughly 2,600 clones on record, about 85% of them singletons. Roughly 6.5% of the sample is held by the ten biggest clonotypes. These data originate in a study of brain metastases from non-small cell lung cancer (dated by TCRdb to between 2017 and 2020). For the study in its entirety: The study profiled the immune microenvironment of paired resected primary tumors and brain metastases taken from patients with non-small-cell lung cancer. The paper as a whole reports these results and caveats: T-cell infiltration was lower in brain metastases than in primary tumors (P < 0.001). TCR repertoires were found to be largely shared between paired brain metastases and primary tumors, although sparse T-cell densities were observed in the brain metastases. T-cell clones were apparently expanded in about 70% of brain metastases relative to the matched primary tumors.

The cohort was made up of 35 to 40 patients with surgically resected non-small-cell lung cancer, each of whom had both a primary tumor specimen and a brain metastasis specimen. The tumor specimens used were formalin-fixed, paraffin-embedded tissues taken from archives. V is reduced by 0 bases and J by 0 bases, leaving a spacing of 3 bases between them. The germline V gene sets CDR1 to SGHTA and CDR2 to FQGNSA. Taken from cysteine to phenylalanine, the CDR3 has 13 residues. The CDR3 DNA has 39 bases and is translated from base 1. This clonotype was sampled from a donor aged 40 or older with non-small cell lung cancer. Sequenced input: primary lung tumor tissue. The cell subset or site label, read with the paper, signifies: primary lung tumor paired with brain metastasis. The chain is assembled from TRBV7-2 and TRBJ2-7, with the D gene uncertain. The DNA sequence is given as TGTGCCAGCAGCTTAGCCATCTCCTACGAGCAGTACTTC. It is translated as CASSLAISYEQYF.